Each of the 8 T cell receptor beta chains below was sequenced from the same sample in a study of blood T cell repertoires in COVID-19. TCRdb keeps only in-frame clones here, not all; method: immunoSEQ multiplex PCR. The table records about 61,000 clones, about nine tenths of them present only once. Sequenced sample: peripheral blood. These receptors came from a human donor in a cohort sampled during active COVID-19.

J is TRBJ1-2 and V is TRBV7-9; 8 nucleotides line up with TRBD1. Germline CDR1 is SEHNR and CDR2 is FQNEAQ (reference sequence). V lost 3 bases and J lost 3; bases outside the gene matches: 6. There are 15 residues in the CDR3. In nucleotides, the CDR3 is TGTGCCAGCAGCTTCGGGGACAGGCCCTACTATGGCTACACCTTC. Its protein is CASSFGDRPYYGYTF.

J is TRBJ2-7 and V is TRBV4-3; 7 bases map to TRBD1. The length of the CDR3 is 15 residues. The J segment lost 3 bases and the V segment lost 4 bases, leaving 9 bases of the junction unmatched. Looked up from germline, CDR1 is LGHNA and CDR2 is YSLEER. CDR3 protein: CASSPSRGMGYEQYF. CDR3 DNA: TGCGCCAGCAGCCCGAGCAGGGGGATGGGCTACGAGCAGTACTTC.

In nucleotides, the CDR3 is TGTGCCAGCAGCTTAGGTCGGGAAGAGACCCAGTACTTC. It yields the protein CASSLGREETQYF. The V and J genes are TRBV11-2 and TRBJ2-5; D is ambiguous. The CDR3 spans 13 residues. Germline lookup yields CDR1 SGHAT and CDR2 FQNNGV. V was clipped by 1 base and J by 3 bases, with 6 bases between them.

The chain joins TRBV28 to TRBJ1-5, with D unresolved. The V gene's germline CDR1 is MDHEN and CDR2 SYDVKM. V shed 7 bases and J shed 7 bases, with 8 bases lying between them. This CDR3 contains 11 residues. Here the CDR3 reads CASMSRQPQHF. The DNA of the CDR3 is TGTGCCAGCATGTCGAGGCAGCCCCAGCATTTT.

This rearrangement joins TRBV5-1 to TRBJ2-7, with TRBD1 matching over 7 bases. This CDR3 contains 12 residues. CDR1 and CDR2 (germline): SGHRS, YFSETQ. J was trimmed by 6 bases and V by 4 bases; bases with no gene match: 4. The CDR3 loop is CASSAQGVEQYF. The CDR3 coding sequence is TGCGCCAGCAGCGCGCAGGGGGTCGAGCAGTACTTC.

Only one count was recorded for this clone. J is TRBJ2-7 and V is TRBV7-2, with 9 bases matching TRBD1. The CDR3 loop spans 18 amino acids. Germline values: CDR1 SGHTA, CDR2 FQGNSA. J gave up 5 bases and V 2 bases, and 16 bases lay outside the gene matches. The CDR3 sequence: CASSLSLTGTGKIHEQYF. CDR3 coding DNA: TGTGCCAGCAGCTTATCACTCACCGGGACAGGGAAAATCCACGAGCAGTACTTC.

The chain joins TRBV19 to TRBJ1-1; 10 bases are a match to TRBD1. CDR1 is LNHDA, CDR2 SQIVND, per germline (reference sequence). V lost 7 bases to trimming and J lost 10 bases; unmatched junction nucleotides: 15. This CDR3 comprises 15 residues. This CDR3 is CASIGGQGPTGGAFF. For the CDR3, the DNA is TGTGCCAGTATAGGGGGACAGGGGCCAACGGGAGGAGCTTTCTTT. Combining the CDR3 with reference TRBV19 and TRBJ1-1 gives the whole variable domain DGGITQSPKYLFRKEGQNVTLSCEQNLNHDAMYWYRQDPGQGLRLIYYSQIVNDFQKGDIAEGYSVSREKKESFPLTVTSAQKNPTAFYLCASIGGQGPTGGAFFGQGTRLTVV.

The chain uses TRBV6-5 and TRBJ1-1; D is perhaps TRBD1 (5 bases). The CDR3 runs 15 residues. CDR1 is MNHEY and CDR2 is SVGAGI in the germline V gene. The germline V and J ends were trimmed by 8 bases and 0 bases, with 16 bases remaining between them. The DNA of the CDR3 is TGTGCCAGCCGCATGACAGCAATCGTGAACACTGAAGCTTTCTTT. Encoded protein: CASRMTAIVNTEAFF.